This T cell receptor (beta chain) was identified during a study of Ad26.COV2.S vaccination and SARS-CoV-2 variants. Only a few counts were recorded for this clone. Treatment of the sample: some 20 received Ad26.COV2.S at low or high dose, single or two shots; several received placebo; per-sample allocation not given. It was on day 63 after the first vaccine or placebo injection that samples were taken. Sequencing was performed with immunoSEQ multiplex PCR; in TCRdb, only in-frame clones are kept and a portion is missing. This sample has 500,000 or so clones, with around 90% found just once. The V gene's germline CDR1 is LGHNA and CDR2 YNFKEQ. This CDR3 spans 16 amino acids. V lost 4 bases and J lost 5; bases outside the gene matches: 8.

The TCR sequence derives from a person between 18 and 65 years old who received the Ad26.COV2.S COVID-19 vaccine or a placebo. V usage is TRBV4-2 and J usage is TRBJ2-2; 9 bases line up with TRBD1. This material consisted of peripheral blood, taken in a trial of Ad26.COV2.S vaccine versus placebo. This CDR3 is CASSLLRQGGTGELFF. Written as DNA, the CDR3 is TGTGCCAGCAGCCTCCTGAGACAGGGGGGGACCGGGGAGCTGTTTTTT.